These 18 T cell receptor beta chains share one sample of origin, sequenced in a study of blood T cell repertoires in COVID-19 (dated by TCRdb to 2018 to 2021). Receptors were amplified or captured by the immunoSEQ multiplex PCR assay. What TCRdb holds here is the immuneACCESS table cut down to in-frame rearrangements. Part of the clones is not present; checked against another copy, under half of the missing clones reflect an unresolved V gene, and the others are unexplained. The sample records 430,000 or so clones, roughly 90% of which are singletons. The ten largest make up 1.5% to 2% of the sample. Material: PBMCs or T cells enriched from blood (not recorded which). Receptors were obtained from a woman aged 40-49 years who had recovered from COVID-19.

The rearrangement links TRBV11-3 to TRBJ1-1; D call uncertain. The CDR3 length is 12 residues. V dropped 1 base and J dropped 10 bases, with 10 bases sitting between them. CDR1 and CDR2 (germline): SGHNT, YENEEA. CDR3 bases: TGTGCCAGCAGCTTAGGTTTGCGGGGAGCTTTCTTT. This gives the protein CASSLGLRGAFF.

This chain connects TRBV2 to TRBJ1-5; TRBD1 might be the D (5 bases). Germline V gives CDR1 SNHLY, CDR2 FYNNEI. The length of the CDR3 is 12 residues. Between the trimmed V and J ends, which lost 11 bases and 6 bases, there was a span of 14 bases. CDR3 residues: CAVKGEGQPQHF. Here the CDR3 DNA reads TGTGCCGTAAAAGGGGAAGGTCAGCCCCAGCATTTT.

This clone was picked up a small number of times. CDR3 bases: TGTGCCAGTAGTACCGTCCAGTCTGGGGCCAACGTCCTGACTTTC. Translating gives CASSTVQSGANVLTF. The chain uses TRBV19 and TRBJ2-6; D is uncertain. This CDR3 is 15 amino acids long. V was pared by 4 bases and J by 1 base, with 8 bases between. Germline V lookup: CDR1 LNHDA, CDR2 SQIVND (reference sequence).

The chain links TRBV2 to TRBJ1-1; 9 bases line up with TRBD1. V lost 5 bases, J lost 5 bases, and 3 bases stayed unmatched. Germline CDR1 and CDR2: SNHLY and FYNNEI. The CDR3 is 13 amino acids. CDR3 protein: CASSQTGGTEAFF. The CDR3 nucleotides are TGTGCCAGCAGTCAGACAGGGGGGACTGAAGCTTTCTTT.

V usage is TRBV19 and J usage is TRBJ2-1; 8 positions match TRBD1. The germline V gene has CDR1 LNHDA and CDR2 SQIVND (reference sequence). The CDR3 runs to 14 residues. The J segment lost 9 bases and the V segment lost 5 bases, leaving 9 bases of the junction unmatched. The CDR3 DNA sequence: TGTGCCAGTAGTCCCCGGACAGGGTACCTTGAGCAGTTCTTC. Amino acids: CASSPRTGYLEQFF. The full variable domain, with the rest looked up from reference TRBV19 and TRBJ2-1, is DGGITQSPKYLFRKEGQNVTLSCEQNLNHDAMYWYRQDPGQGLRLIYYSQIVNDFQKGDIAEGYSVSREKKESFPLTVTSAQKNPTAFYLCASSPRTGYLEQFFGPGTRLTVL.

The CDR3 reads CASSLVVGLRGDTQYF. DNA for the CDR3: TGCGCCAGCAGCTTGGTGGTGGGCCTCAGGGGAGATACGCAGTATTTT. The chain combines TRBV5-1 with TRBJ2-3; tentative D call: TRBD1 (6 bases). From germline, CDR1 is SGHRS and CDR2 YFSETQ. The CDR3 totals 16 residues. V was clipped by 0 bases and J by 5 bases, with 16 bases between them. The whole variable domain, filled in from reference TRBV5-1 and TRBJ2-3, reads KAGVTQTPRYLIKTRGQQVTLSCSPISGHRSVSWYQQTPGQGLQFLFEYFSETQRNKGNFPGRFSGRQFSNSRSEMNVSTLELGDSALYLCASSLVVGLRGDTQYFGPGTRLTVL.

The chain uses TRBV9 and TRBJ2-5, with D possibly TRBD1 on 6 matching bases. V was trimmed by 0 bases and J by 5 bases, leaving 11 bases between them. The CDR3 is 14 residues long. Germline CDR1 and CDR2: SGDLS and YYNGEE. This chain's CDR3 is CASSVGQGPETQYF. DNA for the CDR3: TGTGCCAGCAGCGTAGGTCAGGGGCCGGAGACCCAGTACTTC.

The chain carries TRBV5-8 and TRBJ1-2, with 11 nucleotides matching TRBD1. CDR1 is SGHTS, CDR2 YDEGEE, per germline. Trimming at V came to 4 bases and at J to 8 bases, leaving 7 bases not matched to a gene. The CDR3 sequence is 14 residues long. CDR3 DNA: TGTGCCAGCAGCCCCGGACAGGGGGCGCAAGGCTACACCTTC. Translated: CASSPGQGAQGYTF.

The chain couples TRBV20-1 to TRBJ2-1, with D tentatively TRBD2 (6 bases). In germline, CDR1 is DFQATT, CDR2 SNEGSKA (reference sequence). Deletions cut 3 bases from V and 2 bases from J, with 11 bases between. CDR3 size: 14 residues. CDR3 in DNA: TGCAGTGCTAGTGGGGTAGCGGCCTACAATGAGCAGTTCTTC. This sequence encodes CSASGVAAYNEQFF.

A single count supports this clone. The V and J genes are TRBV7-2 and TRBJ2-2; 11 bases line up with TRBD2. CDR1 is SGHTA, CDR2 FQGNSA, per germline. V lost 5 bases, J lost 0 bases, and 2 bases stayed unmatched. The CDR3 contains 16 residues. CDR3 sequence: CASSKTSGANTGELFF. The DNA for the CDR3 is TGTGCCAGCAGCAAGACTAGCGGGGCGAACACCGGGGAGCTGTTTTTT.

The chain couples TRBV12-1 to TRBJ2-4; no DNA check was done on the table's D call, TRBD2. TRBV12-1 represents a pseudogene. This CDR3 is 21 amino acids long. CDR3: CASSFHLGLAGGRLAKNIQYF. The CDR3 DNA is TGTGCCAGCAGCTTCCACCTGGGACTAGCGGGAGGGAGACTAGCCAAAAACATTCAGTACTTC.

The J gene is TRBJ2-2, the V gene TRBV5-4; 9 nucleotides align to TRBD2. The CDR3 consists of 15 residues. CDR1 is SGHNT and CDR2 is YYREEE in the germline V gene (reference sequence). The V and J ends lost 9 bases and 6 bases, in that order; junction bases with no gene match: 12. CDR3 region: CATHPSGRSSGELFF. The CDR3 coding sequence is TGTGCCACCCATCCGAGCGGGAGGTCGTCCGGGGAGCTGTTTTTT.

Points on this clone: A junction end diverges from the germline sequence, so it may reflect a read error. CDR3 DNA sequence: TGTGCCAGCTCACCCGACAGGGCGGCTAATGAAGAACTGTTTTTT. As protein: CASSPDRAANEELFF. The V and J genes are TRBV18 and TRBJ1-4, with 7 bases lining up with TRBD1. The CDR3 covers 15 residues. The germline gives CDR1 KGHSH, CDR2 LQKENI.

The chain links TRBV6-5 to TRBJ1-3; 7 bases align to TRBD1. Germline CDR1 MNHEY, CDR2 SVGAGI. The CDR3 totals 12 residues. J was trimmed by 4 bases and V by 8 bases; bases with no gene match: 2. CDR3 bases: TGTGCCAGCGAGACAGGGGGAAACACCATATATTTT. It yields the protein CASETGGNTIYF.

The chain combines TRBV19 with TRBJ2-7, with D tentatively TRBD1 (6 bases). Per germline, CDR1 LNHDA and CDR2 SQIVND (reference sequence). V shed 1 base and J shed 4 bases, with 17 bases lying between them. This CDR3 is built from 16 residues. CDR3 nucleotide sequence: TGTGCCAGTAGTATAGCCCTTACAGGGACCGGGTACGAGCAGTACTTC. Its protein is CASSIALTGTGYEQYF.

This rearrangement joins TRBV6-5 to TRBJ1-3; D is uncertain. Germline lookup yields CDR1 MNHEY and CDR2 SVGAGI. Trimming left V 0 bases short and J 4 bases short, with 10 bases between. There are 15 residues in the CDR3. CDR3 residues: CASSYSGRGGNTIYF. The CDR3 nucleotides are TGTGCCAGCAGTTACTCGGGGAGAGGGGGAAACACCATATATTTT.

The chain has TRBV14 and TRBJ2-7; 7 bases fit TRBD2. Germline assignment: CDR1 SGHDN and CDR2 FVKESK. CDR3 length equals 14 residues. Trimming cost V 3 bases and J 6 bases; bases outside gene matches: 8. The CDR3 spells CASSQGGSTGEQYF. DNA of the CDR3: TGTGCCAGCAGCCAGGGCGGGAGTACGGGCGAGCAGTACTTC.

This clone was seen only a few times. The gene calls are TRBV18 and TRBJ2-7; 8 bases align to TRBD2. Germline V lookup: CDR1 KGHSH, CDR2 LQKENI. V lost 4 bases and J lost 4; bases outside the gene matches: 3. CDR3 length: 13 amino acids. DNA for the CDR3: TGTGCCAGCTCACTCCGGGGGGGTTACGAGCAGTACTTC. This gives the protein CASSLRGGYEQYF.